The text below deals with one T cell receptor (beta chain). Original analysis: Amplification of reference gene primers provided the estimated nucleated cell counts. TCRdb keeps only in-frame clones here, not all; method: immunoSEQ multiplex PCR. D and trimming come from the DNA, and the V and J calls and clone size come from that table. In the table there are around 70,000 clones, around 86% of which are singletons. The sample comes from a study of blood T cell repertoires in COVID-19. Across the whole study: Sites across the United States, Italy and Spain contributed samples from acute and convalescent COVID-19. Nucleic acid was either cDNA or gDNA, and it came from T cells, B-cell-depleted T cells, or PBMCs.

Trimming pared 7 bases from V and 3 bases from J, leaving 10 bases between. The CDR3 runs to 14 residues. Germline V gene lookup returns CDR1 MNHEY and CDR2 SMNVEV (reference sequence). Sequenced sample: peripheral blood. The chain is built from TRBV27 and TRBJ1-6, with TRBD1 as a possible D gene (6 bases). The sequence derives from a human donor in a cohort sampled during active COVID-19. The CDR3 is CASKDSRYNSPLHF. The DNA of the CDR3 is TGTGCCAGCAAGGACAGCCGCTATAATTCACCCCTCCACTTT.